The 7 T cell receptor beta chains in this list originate from one sample, sequenced in a study of blood T cell repertoires in COVID-19. The repertoire was sequenced with immunoSEQ multiplex PCR; TCRdb's copy has only in-frame clones and lacks some. Of about 300,000 clones listed, about 88% are singletons. Sequenced input: peripheral blood. These receptor sequences come from a human donor with COVID-19, enrolled during active disease. The donor label of this sample is uncertain.

The V gene is TRBV5-1, the J gene TRBJ1-2; the D gene is possibly TRBD1 (5 bases). Trimming removed 4 bases at V and 0 bases at J, with 10 bases between. The germline V gene has CDR1 SGHRS and CDR2 YFSETQ. The CDR3 extends over 14 amino acids. The CDR3 DNA reads as TGCGCCAGCAGCCCCGGGACTTCTAACTATGGCTACACCTTC. It codes for CASSPGTSNYGYTF. Variable domain in full (rest from reference TRBV5-1 and TRBJ1-2): KAGVTQTPRYLIKTRGQQVTLSCSPISGHRSVSWYQQTPGQGLQFLFEYFSETQRNKGNFPGRFSGRQFSNSRSEMNVSTLELGDSALYLCASSPGTSNYGYTFGSGTRLTVV.

V and J are TRBV6-1 and TRBJ2-7; 9 positions match TRBD2. J lost 1 base, V lost 0 bases, and 10 bases had no gene match. The CDR3 sequence is 18 residues long. In germline, CDR1 is MNHNS, CDR2 SASEGT. CDR3: CASSEATSGGAPSYEQYF. CDR3 nucleotides: TGTGCCAGCAGTGAAGCGACTAGCGGAGGGGCCCCTTCCTACGAGCAGTACTTC.

CDR3 DNA: TGTGCCAGCAGTCCAGACACCTACGAGCAGTACTTC. It specifies CASSPDTYEQYF. The chain employs TRBV27 and TRBJ2-7; D uncertain. The germline V gene has CDR1 MNHEY and CDR2 SMNVEV (reference sequence). The CDR3 sequence is 12 residues long. V lost 5 bases and J 2 bases, leaving 7 bases between the germline ends.

This rearrangement joins TRBV29-1 to TRBJ2-3, with D perhaps matching TRBD2 (6 bases). The germline V and J ends were trimmed by 6 bases and 5 bases, with 18 bases remaining between them. The CDR3 has 14 residues. Germline V gene lookup returns CDR1 SQVTM and CDR2 ANQGSEA. CDR3: CSVPENRGRDTQYF. The CDR3 coding sequence is TGCAGCGTCCCGGAGAATCGGGGGAGAGATACGCAGTATTTT.

This clone appeared a few times. The chain carries TRBV5-1 and TRBJ1-5, with D possibly TRBD1 on 6 matching bases. Looked up from germline, CDR1 is SGHRS and CDR2 is YFSETQ. V dropped 0 bases and J dropped 3 bases, with 10 bases sitting between them. This CDR3 is built from 15 residues. In DNA form, the CDR3 reads TGCGCCAGCAGCTTGGGGACAGAGATCAATCAGCCCCAGCATTTT. This gives the protein CASSLGTEINQPQHF.

This sequence joins TRBV6-5 and TRBJ2-1; 7 bases are a match to TRBD2. The trim removed 6 bases at V and 5 bases at J, leaving 10 bases unmatched. This CDR3 region has 15 residues. The germline gives CDR1 MNHEY, CDR2 SVGAGI. The chain's CDR3 is CASSILALPHNEQFF. The CDR3 region has the DNA TGTGCCAGCAGCATACTAGCGCTACCTCACAATGAGCAGTTCTTC.

The rearrangement joins TRBV7-6 to TRBJ2-7; weak D call: TRBD1 (7 bases). Germline CDR1 and CDR2: SGHVS and FNYEAQ. CDR3 size: 14 residues. Trimming removed 0 bases at V and 4 bases at J, with 10 bases between. The CDR3 sequence: CASSLARDRYEQYF. In DNA, the CDR3 is TGTGCCAGCAGCTTAGCGCGGGACAGATACGAGCAGTACTTC.